The clone carrying this T cell receptor (beta chain) was seen many times. The sample is drawn from a study of T cells in Graves' hyperthyroidism and ophthalmopathy. What was amplified from RNA transcripts were TCR beta CDR3 regions. HTBI primers drove first-round RT-PCR of the TCR CDR3. Using its own MiXCR run on the multiplex PCR reads, TCRdb lists one record per CDR3 protein. Among around 400,000 distinct CDR3 sequences listed, 15% to 18% were seen once. Each diagnosis was grounded in clinical symptoms, serum thyroxine and TRAb, thyroid ultrasound, and orbital computed tomography. J was trimmed by 2 bases and V by 8 bases; bases with no gene match: 7. This CDR3 comprises 14 residues. CDR1 SNHLY and CDR2 FYNNEI come from the germline V gene.

The V and J genes are TRBV2 and TRBJ2-7; 9 nucleotides line up with TRBD1. Sequenced input: blood. The source is a woman aged 18-29 years with Graves' hyperthyroidism that later progressed to Graves' ophthalmopathy. CDR3 DNA sequence: TGTGCCAGCTTACCGGGACAGGGCCCCTACGAGCAGTACTTC. Encoded protein: CASLPGQGPYEQYF.